This T cell receptor (beta chain) was retrieved from a study of T-cell reconstitution after alpha-beta-depleted transplantation in children. CDR3 length: 16 residues. Deletions cut 0 bases from V and 0 bases from J, with 11 bases between. Preparation of the TCRbeta library used unique molecular identifiers. Each CDR3 protein gets one entry after TCRdb re-called the PCR reads with MiXCR. The sample shows 500,000 to 650,000 distinct CDR3 sequences, 10% to 15% of them seen only once. General study points: After transplant, at about two months, alpha-beta T cells were reportedly derived from several hundred expanded graft clones. T-cell numbers and diversity one year post-transplant derived largely from freshly generated T cells.

Concerning this clonotype itself: The target antigen is unknown.

The sequenced sample was PBMCs, mostly from graft donor cells, obtained 360 days after TCRalphabeta/CD19-depleted stem cell transplant. V and J are TRBV12-3 or TRBV12-4 and TRBJ1-1; no reliable D call. The clonotype comes from a male patient younger than 18 who had a stem cell transplant for acute myeloid leukemia, so the T cells may come from the graft donor. DNA of the CDR3: TGTGCCAGCAGTTTAGCCCGCGGGCCGATGAACACTGAAGCTTTCTTT. Translation: CASSLARGPMNTEAFF.